The sequence of this TCR beta chain was determined in a study of breast tumors, draining lymph nodes, adjacent tissues. Study outcomes and limitations: Data fit most tumor T cells coming from lymph node, expanding in tumor. Tumors had less TCR diversity than lymph nodes, more than nontumor tissue.

15 amino acids form the CDR3, both terminal residues included. The V gene's germline CDR1 is LNHDA and CDR2 SQIVND (reference sequence). With respect to this clonotype: Its antigen is undetermined. Since no conserved phenylalanine or tryptophan closes the CDR3, a read error is the likely cause. No DNA is shown, since the ends of the CDR3 on it are uncertain; the CDR3 is the one TCRdb lists.

Samples came from axillary lymph nodes draining the breast cancer. TCRdb called the multiplex PCR reads again in MiXCR, with one record for every CDR3 protein. The sample includes fewer than 150,000 distinct CDR3 sequences, over 20% seen only once; the top ten take roughly 2%. The chain carries TRBV19 and TRBJ2-7; no DNA check was done on the table's D call, TRBD2. The sequenced sample consisted of axillary lymph node tissue. This clonotype was sampled from a female donor with breast cancer. Some clones in this sample may be carry-over from other donors' samples. The CDR3 protein is CASKRTGTAAYERYL.